A selection of T cell receptor beta chains follows, all from one sample in a study of T-cell memory formation after mild COVID-19. TCRdb fed the 5' RACE reads into MiXCR, producing one record per CDR3 protein. The sample lists 150,000 or so distinct CDR3 sequences; around 25% were seen once. What was sequenced was PBMCs or a T cell subset sorted from them (not recorded which). The receptors here all came from an adult woman who had mild COVID-19 (a few samples of this study predate the infection). Cell type and time point are not known. The CDR3 runs from the conserved cysteine through the conserved F or W.

TRBV9,TRBJ2-5,CASSVEGGLETQYF
TRBV20-1,TRBJ2-7,CSAEGAGAYEQYF
TRBV4-1,TRBJ2-2,CASSQEAVDPGELFF
TRBV27,TRBJ2-1,CASSPTLNEQFF
TRBV15,TRBJ1-1,CATSRDRANTEAFF
TRBV6-5,TRBJ1-5,CASRSGKLTRNQPQHF
TRBV9,TRBJ1-6,CASSGARGSNSPLHF
TRBV7-9,TRBJ2-7,CASGGGTYEQYF
TRBV7-9,TRBJ1-6,CASSLVGGASPLHF
TRBV2,TRBJ2-1,CASSEDSLLYNEQFF
TRBV9,TRBJ1-1,CASSPGGGPGTEAFF
TRBV4-1,TRBJ2-1,CASSQLTTGYNEQFF
TRBV10-2,TRBJ2-5,CASSGGAEKTQYF
TRBV20-1,TRBJ2-7,CSARVAAGGYEQYF
TRBV7-9,TRBJ2-1,CASSHGQGYNEQFF
TRBV24-1,TRBJ1-4,CATSDLRQGNGKLFF
TRBV10-3,TRBJ2-1,CAISEDGLAGVIEQFF
TRBV30,TRBJ1-2,CAWSDEQGGWNAGYTF
TRBV5-5,TRBJ1-5,CASSPNPPQPQHF
TRBV6-1,TRBJ2-3,CASSEPEDTDTQYF
TRBV29-1,TRBJ2-7,CSVLLAGYYEQYF
TRBV24-1,TRBJ2-3,CATSRGSNSLTDTQYF
TRBV29-1,TRBJ1-1,CSVESGWSTEAFF
TRBV7-8,TRBJ2-7,CASTKSGTATYEQYF
TRBV6-5,TRBJ1-2,CASSYGSANYGYTF
TRBV27,TRBJ2-1,CASSDRHSGWGFNEQFF
TRBV27,TRBJ2-7,CASRMWGSLPFEQYF
TRBV5-1,TRBJ1-2,CASSLEEGDRDTYGYTF
TRBV5-1,TRBJ1-1,CASSLWGDTEAFF
TRBV7-9,TRBJ2-3,CASSSRTSGTGSTDTQYF
TRBV7-8,TRBJ2-2,CASRHGQCPHMNTGELFF
TRBV6-1,TRBJ2-7,CASKEGWAPYEQYF
TRBV25-1,TRBJ2-3,CASSVSVAARDTQYF
TRBV7-9,TRBJ2-5,CASSSRASRAQETQYF
TRBV7-2,TRBJ1-2,CASSPGQGGGYGYTF
TRBV14,TRBJ2-7,CASSQHGSNEQYF
TRBV4-1,TRBJ1-1,CASSRQGTMTEAFF
TRBV20-1,TRBJ2-1,CSAEGLAGVPFF
TRBV12-3/TRBV12-4,TRBJ2-7,CASRDRGHEQYF